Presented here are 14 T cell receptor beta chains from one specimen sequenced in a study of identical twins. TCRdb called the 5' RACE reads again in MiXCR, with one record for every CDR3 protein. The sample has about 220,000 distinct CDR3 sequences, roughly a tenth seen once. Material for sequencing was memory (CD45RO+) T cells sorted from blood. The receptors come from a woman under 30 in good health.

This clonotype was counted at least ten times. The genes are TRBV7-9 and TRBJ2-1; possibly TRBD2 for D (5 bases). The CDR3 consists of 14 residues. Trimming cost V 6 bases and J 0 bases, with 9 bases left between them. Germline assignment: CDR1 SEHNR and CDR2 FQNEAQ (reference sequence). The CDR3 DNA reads TGTGCCAGCAGTTACGGAGGCTCCTACAATGAGCAGTTCTTC. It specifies CASSYGGSYNEQFF.

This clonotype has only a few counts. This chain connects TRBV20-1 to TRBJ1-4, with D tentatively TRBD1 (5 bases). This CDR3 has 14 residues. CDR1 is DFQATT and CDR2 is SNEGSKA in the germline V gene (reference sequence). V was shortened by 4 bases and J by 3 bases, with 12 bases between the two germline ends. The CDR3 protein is CSATGNIANEKLFF. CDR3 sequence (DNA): TGCAGTGCTACAGGGAACATAGCTAATGAAAAACTGTTTTTT.

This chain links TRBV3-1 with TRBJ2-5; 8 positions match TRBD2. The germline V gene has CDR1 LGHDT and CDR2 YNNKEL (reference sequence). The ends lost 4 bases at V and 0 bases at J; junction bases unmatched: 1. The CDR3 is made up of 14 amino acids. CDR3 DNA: TGTGCCAGCAGCCGTAGCGGGGACCAAGAGACCCAGTACTTC. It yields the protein CASSRSGDQETQYF.

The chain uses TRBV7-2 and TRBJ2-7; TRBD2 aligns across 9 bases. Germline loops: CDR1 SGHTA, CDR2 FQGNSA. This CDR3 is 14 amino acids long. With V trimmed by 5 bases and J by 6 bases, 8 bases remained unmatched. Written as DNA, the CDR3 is TGTGCCAGCAGCCCCGCCCGGCGGGAGGGCGAGCAGTACTTC. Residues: CASSPARREGEQYF.

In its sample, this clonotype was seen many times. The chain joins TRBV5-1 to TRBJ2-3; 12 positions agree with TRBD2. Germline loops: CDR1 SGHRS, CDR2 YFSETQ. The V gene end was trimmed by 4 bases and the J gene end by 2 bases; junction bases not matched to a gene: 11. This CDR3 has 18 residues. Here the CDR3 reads CASSGRGLAGRHTDTQYF. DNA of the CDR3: TGCGCCAGCAGCGGACGCGGACTAGCGGGGCGGCACACAGATACGCAGTATTTT.

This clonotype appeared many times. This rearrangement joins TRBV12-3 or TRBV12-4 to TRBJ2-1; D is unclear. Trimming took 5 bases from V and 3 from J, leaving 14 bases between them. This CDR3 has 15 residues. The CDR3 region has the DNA TGTGCCAGCAGTAAATATACCCCTCTCTACAATGAGCAGTTCTTC. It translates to CASSKYTPLYNEQFF.

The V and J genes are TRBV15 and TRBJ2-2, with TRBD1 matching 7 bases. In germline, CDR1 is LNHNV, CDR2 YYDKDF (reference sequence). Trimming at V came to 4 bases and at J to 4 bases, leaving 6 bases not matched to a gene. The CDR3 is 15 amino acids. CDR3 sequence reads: CATSTLQGSTGELFF. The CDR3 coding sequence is TGTGCCACCAGCACCTTACAGGGGAGCACCGGGGAGCTGTTTTTT.

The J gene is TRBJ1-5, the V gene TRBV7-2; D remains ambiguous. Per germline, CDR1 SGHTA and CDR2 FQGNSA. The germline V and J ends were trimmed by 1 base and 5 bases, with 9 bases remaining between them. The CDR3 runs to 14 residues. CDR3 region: CASSLGGFDQPQHF. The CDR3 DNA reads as TGTGCCAGCAGCTTAGGTGGCTTTGATCAGCCCCAGCATTTT.

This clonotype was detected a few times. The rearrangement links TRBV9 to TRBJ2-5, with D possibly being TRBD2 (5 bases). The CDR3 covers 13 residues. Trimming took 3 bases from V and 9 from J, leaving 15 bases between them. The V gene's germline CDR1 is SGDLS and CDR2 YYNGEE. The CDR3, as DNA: TGTGCCAGCAGCGCGGGAAGGGAGAGACCCCAGTACTTC. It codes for CASSAGRERPQYF.

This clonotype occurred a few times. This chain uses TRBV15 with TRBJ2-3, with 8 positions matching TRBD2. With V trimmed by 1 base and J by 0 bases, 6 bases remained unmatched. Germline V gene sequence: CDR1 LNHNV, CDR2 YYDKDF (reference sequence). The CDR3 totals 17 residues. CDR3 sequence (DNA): TGTGCCACCAGCAGAGCTCAACCTAGCGGGAGCACAGATACGCAGTATTTT. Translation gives CATSRAQPSGSTDTQYF.

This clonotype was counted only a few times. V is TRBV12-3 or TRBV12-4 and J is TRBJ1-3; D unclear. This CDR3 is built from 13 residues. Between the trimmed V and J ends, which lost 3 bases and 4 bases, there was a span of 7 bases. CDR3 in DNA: TGTGCCAGCAGTTTGAGGCAGGGAAACACCATATATTTT. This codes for CASSLRQGNTIYF.

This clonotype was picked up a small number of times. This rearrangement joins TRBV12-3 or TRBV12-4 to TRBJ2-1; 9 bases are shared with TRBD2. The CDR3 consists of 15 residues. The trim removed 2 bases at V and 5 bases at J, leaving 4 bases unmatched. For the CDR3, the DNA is TGTGCCAGCAGTTTAAGGTCTAGCGGGAACAATGAGCAGTTCTTC. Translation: CASSLRSSGNNEQFF.

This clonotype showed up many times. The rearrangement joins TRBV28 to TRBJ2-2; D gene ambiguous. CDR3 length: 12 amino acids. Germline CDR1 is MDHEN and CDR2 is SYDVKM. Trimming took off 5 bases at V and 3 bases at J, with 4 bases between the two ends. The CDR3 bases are TGTGCCAGCAGTAGATACACCGGGGAGCTGTTTTTT. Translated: CASSRYTGELFF. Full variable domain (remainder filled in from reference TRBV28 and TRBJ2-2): DVKVTQSSRYLVKRTGEKVFLECVQDMDHENMFWYRQDPGLGLRLIYFSYDVKMKEKGDIPEGYSVSREKKERFSLILESASTNQTSMYLCASSRYTGELFFGEGSRLTVL.

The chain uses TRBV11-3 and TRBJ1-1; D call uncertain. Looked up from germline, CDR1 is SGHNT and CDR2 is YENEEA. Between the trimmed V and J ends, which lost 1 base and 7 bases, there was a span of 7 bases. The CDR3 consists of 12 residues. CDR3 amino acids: CASSLGLIEAFF. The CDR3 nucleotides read TGTGCCAGCAGCTTAGGATTGATTGAAGCTTTCTTT.